This TCR beta chain derives from a study of T cell responses to AZD1222 COVID-19 vaccine. Study context: The study pooled second doses at about 4 or about 12 weeks.

Concerning this clone itself: Antigen: not known.

The CDR3 consists of 18 residues. Germline V CDR1 and CDR2: LGHDT, YNNKEL (reference sequence). Trimming removed 5 bases from V and 0 bases from J; junction bases left unmatched: 11. Points from the study as a whole: Most donors were white British and more were female, and clonal diversity was possibly underestimated.

TCRdb's copy holds only in-frame clones and misses some; the assay was immunoSEQ multiplex PCR. The sample lists tens of thousands of clones, 80% to 90% occurring once. The clonotype comes from an adult in good health. This chain uses TRBV3-1 (or the pseudogene TRBV3-2) with TRBJ2-3; 10 bases map to TRBD2. The source material was peripheral blood, sampled on day 0 of AZD1222 vaccination. The CDR3 is CASSLYTTSGTSTDTQYF. The CDR3 DNA reads TGTGCCAGCAGCTTGTATACTACTAGCGGGACTAGCACAGATACGCAGTATTTT.